The clone carrying this TCR beta chain was seen a few times. Its antigen remains unknown. This sample stems from a study of T cell responses to AZD1222 COVID-19 vaccine. Findings and limits, study-wide: The donor cohort was predominantly white British with a female majority, and clonal diversity may have been underestimated.

Produced via immunoSEQ multiplex PCR; TCRdb's table is partial and in-frame only. The data contain around 200,000 clones, 90% to 95% of them seen just once; the ten biggest clones take up about 1.5%. Trimming took off 10 bases at V and 3 bases at J, with 19 bases between the two ends. Germline values: CDR1 MDHEN, CDR2 SYDVKM. The CDR3 spans 14 residues. The chain has TRBV28 and TRBJ2-7; possibly TRBD1 or TRBD2 for D (6 bases each). The sequence came from an adult who received the AZD1222 COVID-19 vaccine. The sequences come from peripheral blood, collected 28 days after the second AZD1222 dose. The CDR3 DNA sequence: TGTGCCACCGCAGGGGTCGGGGGACTCTACGAGCAGTACTTC. Protein sequence: CATAGVGGLYEQYF.